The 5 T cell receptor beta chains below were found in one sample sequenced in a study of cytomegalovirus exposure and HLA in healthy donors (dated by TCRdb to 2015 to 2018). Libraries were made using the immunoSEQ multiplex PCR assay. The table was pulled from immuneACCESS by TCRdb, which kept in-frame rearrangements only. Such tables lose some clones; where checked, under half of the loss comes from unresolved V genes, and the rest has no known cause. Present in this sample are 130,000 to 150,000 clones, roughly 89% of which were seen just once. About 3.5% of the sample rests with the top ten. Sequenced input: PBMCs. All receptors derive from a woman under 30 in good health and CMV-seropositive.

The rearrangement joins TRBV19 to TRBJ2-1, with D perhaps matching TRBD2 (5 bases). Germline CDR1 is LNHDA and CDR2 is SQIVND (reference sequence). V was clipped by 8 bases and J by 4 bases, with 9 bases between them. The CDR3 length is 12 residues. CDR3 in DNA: TGTGCCAGTGCGGAGGTTTACAATGAGCAGTTCTTC. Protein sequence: CASAEVYNEQFF.

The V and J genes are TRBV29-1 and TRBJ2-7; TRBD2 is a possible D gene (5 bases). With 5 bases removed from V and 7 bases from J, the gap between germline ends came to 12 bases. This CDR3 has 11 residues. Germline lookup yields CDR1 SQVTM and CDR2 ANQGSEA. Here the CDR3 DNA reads TGCAGCGTTCGAATTACGGGGGAGCAGTACTTC. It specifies CSVRITGEQYF.

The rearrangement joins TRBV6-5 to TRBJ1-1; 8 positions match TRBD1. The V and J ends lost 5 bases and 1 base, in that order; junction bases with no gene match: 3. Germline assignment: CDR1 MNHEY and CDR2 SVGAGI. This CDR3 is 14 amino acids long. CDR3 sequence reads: CASSKTGGNTEAFF. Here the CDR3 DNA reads TGTGCCAGCAGTAAAACAGGGGGGAACACTGAAGCTTTCTTT.

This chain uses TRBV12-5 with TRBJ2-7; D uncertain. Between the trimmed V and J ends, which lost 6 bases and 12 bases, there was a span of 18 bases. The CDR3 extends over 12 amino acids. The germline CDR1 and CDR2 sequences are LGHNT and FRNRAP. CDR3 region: CASGPIDSSLYF. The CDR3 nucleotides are TGTGCTAGTGGCCCTATAGACTCATCTTTGTACTTC. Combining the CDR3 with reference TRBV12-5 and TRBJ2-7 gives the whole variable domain DARVTQTPRHKVTEMGQEVTMRCQPILGHNTVFWYRQTMMQGLELLAYFRNRAPLDDSGMPKDRFSAEMPDATLATLKIQPSEPRDSAVYFCASGPIDSSLYFGPGTRLTVT.

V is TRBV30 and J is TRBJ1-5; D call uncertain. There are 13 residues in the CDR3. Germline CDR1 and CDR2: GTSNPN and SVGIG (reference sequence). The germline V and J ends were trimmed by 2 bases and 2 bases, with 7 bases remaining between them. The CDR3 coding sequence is TGTGCCTGGAGTCGTAGAGGCAATCAGCCCCAGCATTTT. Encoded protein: CAWSRRGNQPQHF.